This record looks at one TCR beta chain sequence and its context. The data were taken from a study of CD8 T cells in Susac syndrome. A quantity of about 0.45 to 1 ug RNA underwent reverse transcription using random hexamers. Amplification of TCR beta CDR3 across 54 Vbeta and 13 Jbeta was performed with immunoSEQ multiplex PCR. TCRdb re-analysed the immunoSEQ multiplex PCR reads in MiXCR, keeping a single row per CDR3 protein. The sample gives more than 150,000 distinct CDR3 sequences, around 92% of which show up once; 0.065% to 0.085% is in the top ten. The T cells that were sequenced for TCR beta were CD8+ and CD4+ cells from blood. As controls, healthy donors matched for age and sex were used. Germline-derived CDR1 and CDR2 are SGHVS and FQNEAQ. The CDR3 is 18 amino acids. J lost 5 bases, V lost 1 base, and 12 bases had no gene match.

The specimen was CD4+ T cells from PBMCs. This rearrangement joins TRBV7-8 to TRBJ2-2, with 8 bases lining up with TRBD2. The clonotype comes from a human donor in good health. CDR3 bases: TGTGCCAGCAGCTTAGTGTCCCCTGGTTCTAGCGGGACCGGGGAGCTGTTTTTT. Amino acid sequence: CASSLVSPGSSGTGELFF.